This T cell receptor (beta chain) derives from a study of control samples from healthy donors and cancer patients. Here immunoSEQ multiplex PCR was the method, and the copy in TCRdb shows in-frame clones only, minus some. The repertoire holds 95,000 to 150,000 clones, about 88% seen once, with around 2% in the top ten. CDR3 size: 14 residues. Trimming removed 3 bases at V and 3 bases at J, with 8 bases between. Germline loops: CDR1 MDHEN, CDR2 SYDVKM. The sequenced material came from blood. The clonotype was recovered from a man aged 18 to 29 in good health. The chain links TRBV28 to TRBJ1-4, with D tentatively TRBD1 (6 bases). CDR3 nucleotides: TGTGCCAGCAGTTTGGGGGCGCCTAATGAAAAACTGTTTTTT. Protein: CASSLGAPNEKLFF.